This TCR beta chain was retrieved from a study of PD-L1 blockade in urothelial cancer. The CDR3 sequence is 15 residues long. V was pared by 0 bases and J by 5 bases, with 5 bases of the junction left unmatched. The germline V gene encodes CDR1 KGHSH and CDR2 LQKENI. Study-level results: Greater 3-week expansion of tumor-associated blood clones was recorded for durable-benefit patients.

A word on this clone: What it binds is unknown.

Time point indicated: pretreatment peripheral blood. Data came from immunoSEQ multiplex PCR; TCRdb stores just in-frame clones and leaves some out. The data show 95,000 to 100,000 clones, 87% seen once. This rearrangement joins TRBV18 to TRBJ2-5, with TRBD2 matching over 8 bases. This sequence originates from a man aged 55 to 70 with urothelial cancer. Specimen: PBMCs, collected around atezolizumab (anti-PD-L1) treatment. This CDR3 reads CASSPPQQRGETQYF. CDR3 nucleotide sequence: TGTGCCAGCTCACCACCACAACAGCGGGGGGAGACCCAGTACTTC.